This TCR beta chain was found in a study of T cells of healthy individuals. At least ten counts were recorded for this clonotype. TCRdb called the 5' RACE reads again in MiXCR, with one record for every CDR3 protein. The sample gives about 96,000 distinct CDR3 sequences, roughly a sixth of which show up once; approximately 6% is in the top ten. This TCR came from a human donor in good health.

CDR3 bases: TGTGCTAGTGGTTCCAATACCGGGACAGGGGTTACCGGGGAGCTGTTTTTT. Translation gives CASGSNTGTGVTGELFF. The J gene is TRBJ2-2, the V gene TRBV12-5, with TRBD1 matching 10 bases. The V and J ends lost 4 bases and 5 bases, in that order; junction bases with no gene match: 10. The CDR3 is made up of 17 amino acids. Germline V gene lookup returns CDR1 LGHNT and CDR2 FRNRAP.